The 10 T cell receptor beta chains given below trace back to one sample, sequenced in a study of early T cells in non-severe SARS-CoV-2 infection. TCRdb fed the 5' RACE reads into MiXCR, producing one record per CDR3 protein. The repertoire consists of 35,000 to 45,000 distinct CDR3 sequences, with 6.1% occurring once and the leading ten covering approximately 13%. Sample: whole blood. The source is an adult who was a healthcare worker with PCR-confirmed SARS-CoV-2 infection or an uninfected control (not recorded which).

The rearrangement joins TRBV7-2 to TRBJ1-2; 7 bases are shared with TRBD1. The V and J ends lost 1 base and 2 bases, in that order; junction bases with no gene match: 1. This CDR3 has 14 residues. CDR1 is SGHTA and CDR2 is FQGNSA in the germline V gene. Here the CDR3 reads CASSLDRGNYGYTF. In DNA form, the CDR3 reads TGTGCCAGCAGCTTAGACAGGGGCAACTATGGCTACACCTTC.

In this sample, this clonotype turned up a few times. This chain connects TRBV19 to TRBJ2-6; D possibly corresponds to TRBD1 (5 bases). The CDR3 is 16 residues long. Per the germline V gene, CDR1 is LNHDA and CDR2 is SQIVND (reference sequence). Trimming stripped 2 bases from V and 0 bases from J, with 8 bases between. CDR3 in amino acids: CASSIRRDSGANVLTF. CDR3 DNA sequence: TGTGCCAGTAGTATACGCAGGGACTCTGGGGCCAACGTCCTGACTTTC.

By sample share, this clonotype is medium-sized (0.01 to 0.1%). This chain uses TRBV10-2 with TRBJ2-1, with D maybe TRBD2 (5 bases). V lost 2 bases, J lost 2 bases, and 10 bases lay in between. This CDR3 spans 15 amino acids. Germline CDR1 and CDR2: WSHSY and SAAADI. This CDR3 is CASSEEGAPYNEQFF. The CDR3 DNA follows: TGCGCCAGCAGTGAGGAGGGTGCTCCCTACAATGAGCAGTTCTTC.

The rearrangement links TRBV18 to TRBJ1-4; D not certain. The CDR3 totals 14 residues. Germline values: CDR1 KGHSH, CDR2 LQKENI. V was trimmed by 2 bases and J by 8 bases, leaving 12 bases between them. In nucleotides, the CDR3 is TGTGCCAGCTCACCAGGGCAGCCTTTCGAAAAACTGTTTTTT. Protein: CASSPGQPFEKLFF.

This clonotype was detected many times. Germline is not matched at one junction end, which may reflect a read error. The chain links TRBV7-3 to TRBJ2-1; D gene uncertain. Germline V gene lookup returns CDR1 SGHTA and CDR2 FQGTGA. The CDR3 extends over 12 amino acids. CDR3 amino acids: CASSLRTGPTDF. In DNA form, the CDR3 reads TGTGCCAGCAGCTTAAGGACCGGCCCAACGGACTTC.

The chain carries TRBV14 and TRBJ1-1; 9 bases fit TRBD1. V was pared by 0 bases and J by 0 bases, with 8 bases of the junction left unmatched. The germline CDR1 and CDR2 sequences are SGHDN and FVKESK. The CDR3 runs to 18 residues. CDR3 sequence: CASSQDLGQGAMNTEAFF. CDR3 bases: TGTGCCAGCAGCCAAGATTTGGGACAGGGCGCCATGAACACTGAAGCTTTCTTT.

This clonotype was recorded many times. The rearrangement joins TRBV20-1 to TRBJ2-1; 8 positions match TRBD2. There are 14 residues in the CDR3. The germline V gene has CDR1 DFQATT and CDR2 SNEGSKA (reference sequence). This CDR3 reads CSGLGGGSLNEQFF. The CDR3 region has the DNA TGCAGCGGGTTGGGCGGGGGGTCCCTCAATGAGCAGTTCTTC.

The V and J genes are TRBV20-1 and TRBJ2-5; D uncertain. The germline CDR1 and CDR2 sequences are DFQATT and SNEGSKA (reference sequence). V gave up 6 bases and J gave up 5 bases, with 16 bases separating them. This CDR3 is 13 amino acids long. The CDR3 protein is CSAPLGKSETQYF. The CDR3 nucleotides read TGCAGTGCCCCCTTGGGAAAGTCGGAGACCCAGTACTTC.

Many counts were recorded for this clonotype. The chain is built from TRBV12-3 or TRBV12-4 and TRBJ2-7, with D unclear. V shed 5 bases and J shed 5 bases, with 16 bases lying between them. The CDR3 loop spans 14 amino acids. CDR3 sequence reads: CASSLTPSYNEQYF. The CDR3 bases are TGTGCCAGCAGTCTGACACCATCGTACAACGAGCAGTACTTC.

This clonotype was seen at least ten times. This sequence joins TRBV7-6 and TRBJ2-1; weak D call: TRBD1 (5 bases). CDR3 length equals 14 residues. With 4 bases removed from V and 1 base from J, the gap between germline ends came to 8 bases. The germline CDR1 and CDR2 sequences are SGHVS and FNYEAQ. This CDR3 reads CASSSDTSYNEQFF. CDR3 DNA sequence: TGTGCCAGCAGCTCGGACACTTCCTACAATGAGCAGTTCTTC. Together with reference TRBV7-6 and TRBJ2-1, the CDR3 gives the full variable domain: GAGVSQSPRYKVTKRGQDVALRCDPISGHVSLYWYRQALGQGPEFLTYFNYEAQQDKSGLPNDRFSAERPEGSISTLTIQRTEQRDSAMYRCASSSDTSYNEQFFGPGTRLTVL.